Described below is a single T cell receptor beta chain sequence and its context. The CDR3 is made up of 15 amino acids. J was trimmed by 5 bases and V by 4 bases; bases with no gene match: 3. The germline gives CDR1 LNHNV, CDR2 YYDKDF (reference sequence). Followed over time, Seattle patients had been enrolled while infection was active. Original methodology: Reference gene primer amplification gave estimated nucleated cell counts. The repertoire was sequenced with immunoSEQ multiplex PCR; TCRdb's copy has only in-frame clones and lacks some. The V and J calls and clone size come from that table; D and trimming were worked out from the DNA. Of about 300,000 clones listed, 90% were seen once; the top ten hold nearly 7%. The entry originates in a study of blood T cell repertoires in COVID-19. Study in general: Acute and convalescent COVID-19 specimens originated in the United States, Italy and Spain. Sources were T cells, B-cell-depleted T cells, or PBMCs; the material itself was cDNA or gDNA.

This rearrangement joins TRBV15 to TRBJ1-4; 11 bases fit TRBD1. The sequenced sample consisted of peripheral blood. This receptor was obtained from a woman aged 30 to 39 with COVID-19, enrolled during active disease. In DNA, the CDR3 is TGTGCCACCAGCAATTGGGACAGGGGGAATGAAAAACTGTTTTTT. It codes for CATSNWDRGNEKLFF.